Presented here are 17 T cell receptor beta chains from one specimen sequenced in a study of blood T cell repertoires in COVID-19. Profiling relied on immunoSEQ multiplex PCR, and the TCRdb table lists in-frame clones only, not all of them. The sample lists about 64,000 clones, 65% to 90% seen once, with about 1.1% in the top ten. Sequenced material: peripheral blood. These receptors were taken from a man aged 40-55 years with acute or convalescent COVID-19.

The chain couples TRBV5-5 to TRBJ1-5, with 8 positions matching TRBD1. The CDR3 length is 15 residues. Trimming removed 3 bases from V and 5 bases from J; junction bases left unmatched: 7. Germline V gene lookup returns CDR1 SGHKS and CDR2 YYEKEE (reference sequence). CDR3 nucleotides: TGTGCCAGCAGCTCGAATGACAGGGGCTATCAGCCCCAGCATTTT. Amino acids: CASSSNDRGYQPQHF. Full variable domain (missing parts from reference TRBV5-5 and TRBJ1-5): DAGVTQSPTHLIKTRGQQVTLRCSPISGHKSVSWYQQVLGQGPQFIFQYYEKEERGRGNFPDRFSARQFPNYSSELNVNALLLGDSALYLCASSSNDRGYQPQHFGDGTRLSIL.

The rearrangement uses TRBV29-1 and TRBJ1-1, with unresolved D. The CDR3 is 12 amino acids. CDR1 is SQVTM, CDR2 ANQGSEA, per germline. V was pared by 7 bases and J by 4 bases, with 13 bases between. The CDR3 sequence is CSAGRRATEAFF. CDR3 nucleotides: TGCAGCGCCGGAAGGCGGGCCACTGAAGCTTTCTTT.

The chain employs TRBV4-2 and TRBJ2-7; 8 bases match TRBD2. J was trimmed by 5 bases and V by 0 bases; bases with no gene match: 9. The germline CDR1 and CDR2 sequences are LGHNA and YNFKEQ. This CDR3 is 16 amino acids long. CDR3 protein: CASSQEGRGGIDEQYF. In nucleotides, the CDR3 is TGTGCCAGCAGCCAAGAAGGACGGGGGGGCATCGACGAGCAGTACTTC.

V usage is TRBV2 and J usage is TRBJ2-3, with 11 bases fitting TRBD2. V lost 6 bases to trimming and J lost 7 bases; unmatched junction nucleotides: 6. Looked up from germline, CDR1 is SNHLY and CDR2 is FYNNEI. The CDR3 is made up of 14 amino acids. The CDR3 spells CASRPSGGLYTQYF. The CDR3 DNA sequence: TGTGCCAGCAGGCCTAGCGGGGGGTTATATACGCAGTATTTT.

This rearrangement joins TRBV10-3 to TRBJ1-3; the match to TRBD1 covers 10 bases. Germline-derived CDR1 and CDR2 are ENHRY and SYGVKD. The CDR3 is 15 amino acids. Trimming took 5 bases from V and 4 from J; bases not matched to a gene: 5. The CDR3 sequence is CAISLTGGEGNTIYF. In DNA, the CDR3 is TGTGCCATCAGTCTGACAGGGGGCGAAGGAAACACCATATATTTT.

As DNA, the CDR3 is TGTGCCAGCAGTTACTCGATCCAAGGGACTAACGGTGAGCAGTTCTTC. Its translation: CASSYSIQGTNGEQFF. The V call is TRBV6-5, the J call TRBJ2-1; TRBD2 matches 7 bases. The V gene's germline CDR1 is MNHEY and CDR2 SVGAGI. Trimming cost V 0 bases and J 9 bases; bases outside gene matches: 11. The CDR3 totals 16 residues.

The chain employs TRBV28 and TRBJ2-1; 8 positions match TRBD1. The length of the CDR3 is 15 residues. CDR1 and CDR2 (germline): MDHEN, SYDVKM. J was trimmed by 5 bases and V by 5 bases; bases with no gene match: 8. The CDR3 nucleotides are TGTGCCAGCAGTCCCCAGGGGGCCGGAGACAATGAGCAGTTCTTC. Its protein is CASSPQGAGDNEQFF.

The table lists this clone with a few counts. The rearrangement uses TRBV5-4 and TRBJ1-6; the D is unclear. V was shortened by 6 bases and J by 6 bases, with 10 bases between the two germline ends. Germline CDR1 and CDR2: SGHNT and YYREEE (reference sequence). The CDR3 is made up of 13 amino acids. The CDR3 coding sequence is TGTGCCAGCAAAAAAGCCCTTAATTCACCCCTCCACTTT. Its translation: CASKKALNSPLHF.

The rearrangement links TRBV30 to TRBJ1-5; 9 positions match TRBD1. V shed 7 bases and J 2 bases; nucleotides not matched to a gene: 9. The CDR3 runs 15 residues. Germline V gene data show CDR1 as GTSNPN and CDR2 as SVGIG (reference sequence). In DNA, the CDR3 is TGTGCCTTCCGGGACAGGGATAAGGGCAATCAGCCCCAGCATTTT. Residues: CAFRDRDKGNQPQHF.

J is TRBJ2-2 and V is TRBV7-3, with D tentatively TRBD1 (5 bases). Germline CDR1 is SGHTA and CDR2 is FQGTGA. V was shortened by 5 bases and J by 1 base, with 11 bases between the two germline ends. The CDR3 runs to 15 residues. CDR3: CASSRDSLNTGELFF. The CDR3 nucleotides read TGTGCCAGCAGCCGAGACAGTTTGAACACCGGGGAGCTGTTTTTT.

This clone was seen a handful of times. V and J are TRBV6-6 and TRBJ1-2; 10 bases are a match to TRBD1. The V gene's germline CDR1 is MNHNY and CDR2 SVGAGI (reference sequence). The trim removed 10 bases at V and 3 bases at J, leaving 5 bases unmatched. The length of the CDR3 is 13 residues. The CDR3 loop is CAIGTGAYYGYTF. As DNA, the CDR3 is TGTGCCATCGGGACAGGGGCGTACTATGGCTACACCTTC.

This clone was recorded a few times. The J gene is TRBJ1-1, the V gene TRBV6-5, with D uncertain. The CDR3 is 15 amino acids. Between the trimmed V and J ends, which lost 4 bases and 0 bases, there was a span of 12 bases. The V gene's germline CDR1 is MNHEY and CDR2 SVGAGI. In DNA form, the CDR3 reads TGTGCCAGCAGTTCGAGGCAGACCATGAACACTGAAGCTTTCTTT. This sequence encodes CASSSRQTMNTEAFF.

The chain couples TRBV24-1 to TRBJ1-2; tentative D call: TRBD1 (6 bases). Trimming took 5 bases from V and 8 from J, leaving 17 bases between them. Germline CDR1 KGHDR, CDR2 SFDVKD. The CDR3 consists of 14 residues. The CDR3 sequence: CATSANPPGGGYTF. In nucleotides, the CDR3 is TGTGCCACCAGTGCCAACCCCCCGGGGGGCGGCTACACCTTC.

The chain couples TRBV6-1 to TRBJ1-6, with TRBD1 identical over 9 bases. The length of the CDR3 is 18 residues. CDR1 is MNHNS, CDR2 SASEGT, per germline. V shed 4 bases and J 1 base; nucleotides not matched to a gene: 8. The CDR3 sequence is CASSGGTGGASYNSPLHF. Here the CDR3 DNA reads TGTGCCAGCAGTGGGGGCACAGGGGGCGCATCCTATAATTCACCCCTCCACTTT.

The rearrangement uses TRBV11-2 and TRBJ2-3, with D unresolved. Germline CDR1 is SGHAT and CDR2 is FQNNGV. V lost 0 bases, J lost 9 bases, and 10 bases lay in between. This CDR3 is built from 13 residues. CDR3 amino acids: CASSLDPLVTQYF. As DNA, the CDR3 is TGTGCCAGCAGCTTAGATCCCCTAGTAACGCAGTATTTT.

The chain carries TRBV5-6 and TRBJ1-3, with 7 nucleotides matching TRBD1. The CDR3 runs to 15 residues. From germline, CDR1 is SGHDT and CDR2 YYEEEE. V lost 3 bases and J lost 4; bases outside the gene matches: 7. CDR3 region: CASSYGDREGNTIYF. The CDR3 DNA follows: TGTGCCAGCAGCTACGGCGACAGGGAAGGAAACACCATATATTTT.

The chain links TRBV10-1 to TRBJ1-1; tentative D call: TRBD1 (5 bases). The V gene's germline CDR1 is WNHNN and CDR2 SYGVQD (reference sequence). Trimming took 5 bases from V and 0 from J, leaving 7 bases between them. The CDR3 extends over 13 amino acids. This CDR3 reads CASSRQMNTEAFF. In DNA form, the CDR3 reads TGCGCCAGCAGTCGACAGATGAACACTGAAGCTTTCTTT.